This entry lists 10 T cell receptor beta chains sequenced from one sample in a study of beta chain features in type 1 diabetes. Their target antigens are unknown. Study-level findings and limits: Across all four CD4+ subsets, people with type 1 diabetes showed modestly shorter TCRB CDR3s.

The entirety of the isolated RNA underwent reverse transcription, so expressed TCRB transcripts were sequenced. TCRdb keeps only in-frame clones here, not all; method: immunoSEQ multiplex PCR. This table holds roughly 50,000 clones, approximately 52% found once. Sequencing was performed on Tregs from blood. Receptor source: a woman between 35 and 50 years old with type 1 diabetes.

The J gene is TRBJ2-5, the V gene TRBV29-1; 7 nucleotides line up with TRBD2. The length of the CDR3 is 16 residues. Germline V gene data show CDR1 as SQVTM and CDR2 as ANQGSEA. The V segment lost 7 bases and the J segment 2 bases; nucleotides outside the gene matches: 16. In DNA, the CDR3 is TGCAGCGGAGGCCCCAGGGCTAGCGGCGGTCAAGAGACCCAGTACTTC. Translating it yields CSGGPRASGGQETQYF.

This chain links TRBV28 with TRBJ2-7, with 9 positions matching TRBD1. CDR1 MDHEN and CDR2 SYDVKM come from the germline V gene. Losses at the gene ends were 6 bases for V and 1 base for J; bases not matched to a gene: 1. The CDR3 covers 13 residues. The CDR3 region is CASRTGGSYEQYF. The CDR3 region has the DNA TGTGCCAGCAGGACAGGGGGGTCCTACGAGCAGTACTTC. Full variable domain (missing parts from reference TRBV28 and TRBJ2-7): DVKVTQSSRYLVKRTGEKVFLECVQDMDHENMFWYRQDPGLGLRLIYFSYDVKMKEKGDIPEGYSVSREKKERFSLILESASTNQTSMYLCASRTGGSYEQYFGPGTRLTVT.

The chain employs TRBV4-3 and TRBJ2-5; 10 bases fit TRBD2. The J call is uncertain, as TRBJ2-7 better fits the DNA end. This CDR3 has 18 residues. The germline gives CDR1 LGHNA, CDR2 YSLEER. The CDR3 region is CASSQDLASGGRVYEQYF. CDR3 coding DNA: TGCGCCAGCAGCCAAGATCTGGCTAGCGGGGGTAGGGTTTACGAGCAGTACTTC.

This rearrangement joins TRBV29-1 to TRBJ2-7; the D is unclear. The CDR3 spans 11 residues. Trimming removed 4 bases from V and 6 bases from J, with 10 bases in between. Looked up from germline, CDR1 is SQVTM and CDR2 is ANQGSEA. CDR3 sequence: CSVVLAREQYF. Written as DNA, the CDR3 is TGCAGCGTTGTATTGGCTCGCGAGCAGTACTTC.

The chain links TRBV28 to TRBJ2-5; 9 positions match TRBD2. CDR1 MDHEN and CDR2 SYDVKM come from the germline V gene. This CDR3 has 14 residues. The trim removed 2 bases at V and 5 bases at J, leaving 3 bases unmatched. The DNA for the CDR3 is TGTGCCAGCAGTTTAGCTAGCGGGGAGGAGACCCAGTACTTC. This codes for CASSLASGEETQYF. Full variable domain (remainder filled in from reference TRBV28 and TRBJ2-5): DVKVTQSSRYLVKRTGEKVFLECVQDMDHENMFWYRQDPGLGLRLIYFSYDVKMKEKGDIPEGYSVSREKKERFSLILESASTNQTSMYLCASSLASGEETQYFGPGTRLLVL.

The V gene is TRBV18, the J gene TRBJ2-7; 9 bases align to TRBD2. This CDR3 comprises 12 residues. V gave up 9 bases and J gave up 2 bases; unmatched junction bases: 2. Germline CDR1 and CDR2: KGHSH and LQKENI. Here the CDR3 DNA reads TGTGCCAGTTCTAGCGGGACCTACGAGCAGTACTTC. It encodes CASSSGTYEQYF.

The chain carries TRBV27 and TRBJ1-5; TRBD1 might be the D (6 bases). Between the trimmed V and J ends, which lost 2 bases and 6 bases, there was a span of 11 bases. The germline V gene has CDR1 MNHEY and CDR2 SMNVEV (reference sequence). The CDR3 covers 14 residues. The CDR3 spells CASSLRWGPQPQHF. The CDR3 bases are TGTGCCAGCAGTTTACGGTGGGGGCCTCAGCCCCAGCATTTT.

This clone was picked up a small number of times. The CDR3 nucleotides are TGTGCCAGCAGCCAAGAGGAATGGGCACAGGGAAACGAAAAACTGTTTTTT. Translated, it gives CASSQEEWAQGNEKLFF. The chain joins TRBV4-2 to TRBJ1-4, with D perhaps TRBD1 (6 bases). This CDR3 is 17 amino acids long. Trimming stripped 0 bases from V and 8 bases from J, with 19 bases between. Per the germline V gene, CDR1 is LGHNA and CDR2 is YNFKEQ.

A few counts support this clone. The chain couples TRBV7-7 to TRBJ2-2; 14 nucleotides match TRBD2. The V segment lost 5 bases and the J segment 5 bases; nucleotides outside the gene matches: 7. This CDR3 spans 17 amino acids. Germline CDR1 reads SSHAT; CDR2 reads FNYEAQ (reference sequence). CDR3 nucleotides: TGTGCCAGCAGCCGACTAGCGGGAGGGCCAGGGACCGGGGAGCTGTTTTTT. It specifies CASSRLAGGPGTGELFF.

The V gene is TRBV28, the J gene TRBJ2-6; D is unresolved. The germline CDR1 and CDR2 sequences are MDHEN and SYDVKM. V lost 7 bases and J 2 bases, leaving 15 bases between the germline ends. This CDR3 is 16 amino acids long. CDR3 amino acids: CASTTTVRTGANVLTF. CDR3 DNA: TGTGCCAGCACCACTACCGTCCGCACTGGGGCCAACGTCCTGACTTTC.